The 30 T cell receptor beta chains listed next were all sequenced from one sample in a study of blood T cell repertoires in COVID-19. Some clones are missing from TCRdb's copy, which holds only in-frame ones; the method was immunoSEQ multiplex PCR. Of fewer than 250,000 clones in the sample, around 82% are singletons; the top ten hold approximately 4%. The sequencing sample was made of PBMCs or T cells enriched from blood (not recorded which). The receptors originated from a woman aged 40 to 50 who had been exposed to COVID-19.

The V and J genes are TRBV3-1 (or the pseudogene TRBV3-2) and TRBJ2-5, with 10 bases identical to TRBD2. Per germline, CDR1 LGHDT and CDR2 YNNKEL (reference sequence). The CDR3 length is 17 residues. V gave up 1 base and J gave up 5 bases; unmatched junction bases: 10. The CDR3 reads CASSQVLAGGRRETQYF. The CDR3 nucleotides read TGTGCCAGCAGCCAAGTTTTAGCGGGGGGCCGACGGGAGACCCAGTACTTC.

The genes are TRBV11-2 and TRBJ2-3, with D maybe TRBD1 (5 bases). Trimming shortened V by 1 base and J by 6 bases, and 17 bases separated the two germline ends. The V gene's germline CDR1 is SGHAT and CDR2 FQNNGV. CDR3 length equals 16 residues. Written as DNA, the CDR3 is TGTGCCAGCAGCTTAGGGATAGGGGTTGGACGGGATACGCAGTATTTT. Translation: CASSLGIGVGRDTQYF.

In DNA form, the CDR3 reads TGCGCCAGCAGCCCTTCAATCCCCGGGACAGGGCGATATGGCTACACCTTC. It is translated as CASSPSIPGTGRYGYTF. V and J are TRBV5-1 and TRBJ1-2; 9 nucleotides match TRBD1. This CDR3 spans 17 amino acids. V gave up 4 bases and J gave up 5 bases; unmatched junction bases: 15. Germline V lookup: CDR1 SGHRS, CDR2 YFSETQ.

The rearrangement joins TRBV6-4 to TRBJ1-2, with D uncertain. Germline CDR1 reads MRHNA; CDR2 reads SNTAGT. V gave up 0 bases and J gave up 8 bases, with 10 bases separating them. This CDR3 has 13 amino acids. CDR3 sequence: CASSDSRYDGYTF. As DNA, the CDR3 is TGTGCCAGCAGTGACTCCAGGTACGACGGCTACACCTTC.

The chain recombines TRBV12-3 or TRBV12-4 with TRBJ2-5, with D tentatively TRBD2 (5 bases). V lost 3 bases and J 6 bases, leaving 8 bases between the germline ends. The CDR3 runs to 12 residues. CDR3 coding DNA: TGTGCCAGCAGTTTGGGGAGTCAGACCCAGTACTTC. It encodes CASSLGSQTQYF.

The chain recombines TRBV30 with TRBJ1-3, with 7 bases lining up with TRBD1. Germline CDR1 GTSNPN, CDR2 SVGIG (reference sequence). Germline trimming cut 0 bases from V and 4 bases from J; bases unmatched to any gene: 6. This CDR3 has 15 residues. The CDR3 coding sequence is TGTGCCTGGAGTGTGGGAACAGGGGAGGGAAACACCATATATTTT. This sequence encodes CAWSVGTGEGNTIYF.

The sample holds one count of this clone. The chain is built from TRBV27 and TRBJ1-5, with 11 bases lining up with TRBD1. Germline V gives CDR1 MNHEY, CDR2 SMNVEV (reference sequence). The CDR3 sequence is 16 residues long. V lost 3 bases to trimming and J lost 7 bases; unmatched junction nucleotides: 8. The CDR3 loop is CASSFSGTGGRQPQHF. CDR3 nucleotides: TGTGCCAGCAGTTTCTCCGGGACAGGGGGGAGACAGCCCCAGCATTTT.

This clone has more than one count but fewer than ten. This rearrangement joins TRBV5-4 to TRBJ2-2; 10 bases are a match to TRBD1. V was clipped by 5 bases and J by 5 bases; unmatched bases: 6. Germline values: CDR1 SGHNT, CDR2 YYREEE (reference sequence). The CDR3 totals 15 residues. The CDR3 nucleotides read TGTGCCAGCAGTCGACAGGGGGCGGGTACCGGGGAGCTGTTTTTT. This sequence encodes CASSRQGAGTGELFF. Supplemented by reference TRBV5-4 and TRBJ2-2, the full variable domain reads ETGVTQSPTHLIKTRGQQVTLRCSSQSGHNTVSWYQQALGQGPQFIFQYYREEENGRGNFPPRFSGLQFPNYSSELNVNALELDDSALYLCASSRQGAGTGELFFGEGSRLTVL.

The chain combines TRBV28 with TRBJ1-6; D not resolved. The CDR3 is 16 residues long. Germline V CDR1 and CDR2: MDHEN, SYDVKM. V lost 8 bases, J lost 0 bases, and 14 bases lay in between. CDR3 DNA sequence: TGTGCCAGCGGCCCGACTAAGAGCTCCTATAATTCACCCCTCCACTTT. This codes for CASGPTKSSYNSPLHF.

The gene calls are TRBV4-1 and TRBJ1-1; 8 positions agree with TRBD1. Germline CDR1 MGHRA, CDR2 YSYEKL. After removal of 0 bases from V and 7 bases from J, the junction contained 7 bases not matched to a gene. The CDR3 has 15 amino acids. The CDR3 DNA reads TGCGCCAGCAGCCAAGATACCAGGACAGGGTTTGAAGCTTTCTTT. Amino acid sequence: CASSQDTRTGFEAFF.

J is TRBJ1-1 and V is TRBV19; 9 bases are a match to TRBD1. The CDR3 is 15 amino acids. The germline CDR1 and CDR2 sequences are LNHDA and SQIVND (reference sequence). Germline trimming cut 5 bases from V and 6 bases from J; bases unmatched to any gene: 10. CDR3: CASSEGDRVLAEAFF. DNA for the CDR3: TGTGCCAGTAGTGAAGGGGACAGGGTTCTCGCTGAAGCTTTCTTT.

On this clone: Other DNA sequences in this specimen translate into the identical CDR3. This sequence joins TRBV7-2 and TRBJ2-7; 7 bases agree with TRBD2. This CDR3 is 16 amino acids long. CDR1 is SGHTA and CDR2 is FQGNSA in the germline V gene. The V gene end was trimmed by 6 bases and the J gene end by 2 bases; junction bases not matched to a gene: 13. The CDR3: CASSRYSRLAPYEQYF. The CDR3 bases are TGTGCCAGCAGTCGATACTCCCGACTAGCACCCTACGAGCAGTACTTC.

The V call is TRBV6-5, the J call TRBJ1-1; tentatively, D is TRBD1 (5 bases). The germline V gene has CDR1 MNHEY and CDR2 SVGAGI. This CDR3 comprises 14 residues. V was shortened by 5 bases and J by 3 bases, with 13 bases between the two germline ends. The CDR3 sequence is CASSLGGVDTEAFF. In DNA, the CDR3 is TGTGCCAGCAGTCTGGGGGGGGTGGACACTGAAGCTTTCTTT.

J is TRBJ2-1 and V is TRBV5-5; 13 bases are a match to TRBD2. CDR3 length: 19 amino acids. Per the germline V gene, CDR1 is SGHKS and CDR2 is YYEKEE (reference sequence). Trimming cost V 1 base and J 0 bases; bases outside gene matches: 7. This CDR3 reads CASSLNRRLAGGSYNEQFF. DNA for the CDR3: TGTGCCAGCAGCTTGAATCGCAGACTAGCGGGGGGCTCCTACAATGAGCAGTTCTTC.

The genes are TRBV6-5 and TRBJ1-2; TRBD1 matches 8 bases. CDR1 and CDR2 (germline): MNHEY, SVGAGI. With 6 bases clipped from V and 0 bases from J, the junction kept 3 bases outside the gene matches. The CDR3 runs to 14 residues. The CDR3 nucleotides are TGTGCCAGCAGGGGACAGGCCGCTAACTATGGCTACACCTTC. Its protein is CASRGQAANYGYTF.

V is TRBV27 and J is TRBJ2-7, with 9 bases fitting TRBD2. The V segment lost 7 bases and the J segment 2 bases; nucleotides outside the gene matches: 6. Germline V gives CDR1 MNHEY, CDR2 SMNVEV (reference sequence). The CDR3 length is 14 residues. CDR3 coding DNA: TGTGCCAGCAATAGCGGGGGTCGAACCTACGAGCAGTACTTC. This sequence encodes CASNSGGRTYEQYF.

The chain has TRBV7-2 and TRBJ1-3, with 7 bases lining up with TRBD1. Per germline, CDR1 SGHTA and CDR2 FQGNSA. The J segment lost 2 bases and the V segment lost 1 base, leaving 2 bases of the junction unmatched. This CDR3 is built from 15 residues. CDR3 sequence reads: CASSLGRGPGNTIYF. The CDR3 nucleotides read TGTGCCAGCAGCTTAGGTAGGGGGCCTGGAAACACCATATATTTT.

The CDR3 loop is CASSAGQGRGSYNSPLHF. In DNA, the CDR3 is TGTGCCAGCAGTGCCGGACAGGGGAGGGGCTCCTATAATTCACCCCTCCACTTT. The rearrangement uses TRBV7-7 and TRBJ1-6; TRBD1 agrees at 9 bases. V gave up 6 bases and J gave up 0 bases; unmatched junction bases: 9. The CDR3 consists of 18 residues. Germline V gene sequence: CDR1 SSHAT, CDR2 FNYEAQ (reference sequence).

This sequence joins TRBV7-2 and TRBJ1-2; 7 nucleotides align to TRBD1. Looked up from germline, CDR1 is SGHTA and CDR2 is FQGNSA. V gave up 2 bases and J gave up 3 bases; unmatched junction bases: 6. The CDR3 runs to 15 residues. CDR3 coding DNA: TGTGCCAGCAGCTTAAGTGGGACAGAGGACTATGGCTACACCTTC. This encodes CASSLSGTEDYGYTF.

This rearrangement joins TRBV27 to TRBJ2-1; 9 positions match TRBD1. The V gene end was trimmed by 6 bases and the J gene end by 6 bases; junction bases not matched to a gene: 12. The CDR3 has 16 amino acids. The germline V gene encodes CDR1 MNHEY and CDR2 SMNVEV (reference sequence). CDR3 sequence reads: CASSSRSGTGLNEQFF. The CDR3 region has the DNA TGTGCCAGCAGCTCCCGTTCCGGGACAGGGCTCAATGAGCAGTTCTTC.

The chain is built from TRBV5-1 and TRBJ2-1; 8 nucleotides match TRBD1. The germline V gene encodes CDR1 SGHRS and CDR2 YFSETQ. V shed 1 base, J shed 7 bases, and the junction held 7 bases outside the gene matches. The CDR3 runs to 15 residues. The chain's CDR3 is CASSLKSGQGNEQFF. As DNA, the CDR3 is TGCGCCAGCAGCTTGAAGTCAGGACAGGGAAATGAGCAGTTCTTC.

This chain links TRBV27 with TRBJ1-1; no definite D call. This CDR3 spans 12 amino acids. V lost 7 bases, J lost 6 bases, and 12 bases lay in between. Germline V gene data show CDR1 as MNHEY and CDR2 as SMNVEV (reference sequence). This CDR3 is CASIGDGAEAFF. The DNA of the CDR3 is TGTGCCAGCATCGGGGATGGGGCTGAAGCTTTCTTT.

The gene calls are TRBV7-2 and TRBJ1-1; weak D call: TRBD1 (6 bases). The V end lost 7 bases, the J end lost 6 bases, and 18 bases lay between the germline ends. The CDR3 is 14 amino acids. The germline gives CDR1 SGHTA, CDR2 FQGNSA. CDR3 sequence reads: CASINPRGRPEAFF. For the CDR3, the DNA is TGTGCCAGCATCAATCCCAGGGGCCGCCCTGAAGCTTTCTTT.

This chain connects TRBV19 to TRBJ1-5; tentatively, D is TRBD1 (5 bases). This CDR3 region has 15 residues. V was pared by 4 bases and J by 5 bases, with 15 bases between. Germline V lookup: CDR1 LNHDA, CDR2 SQIVND (reference sequence). CDR3 in amino acids: CASSTGAGNDQPQHF. As DNA, the CDR3 is TGTGCCAGTAGTACTGGGGCAGGGAACGATCAGCCCCAGCATTTT.

This chain links TRBV7-2 with TRBJ2-7, with 7 bases aligning to TRBD1. Losses at the gene ends were 3 bases for V and 6 bases for J; bases not matched to a gene: 8. The CDR3 spans 14 residues. Germline CDR1 SGHTA, CDR2 FQGNSA. The CDR3 DNA is TGTGCCAGCAGCTTCCAACAGGGGATTGGCGAGCAGTACTTC. Protein sequence: CASSFQQGIGEQYF.

This chain uses TRBV6-5 with TRBJ2-1; TRBD1 agrees at 7 bases. The germline V gene encodes CDR1 MNHEY and CDR2 SVGAGI. The V and J ends lost 0 bases and 6 bases, in that order; junction bases with no gene match: 8. The CDR3 spans 16 residues. The CDR3 loop is CASSYSHRQGFNEQFF. The CDR3 DNA sequence: TGTGCCAGCAGTTACTCTCACCGACAGGGCTTCAATGAGCAGTTCTTC.

The gene calls are TRBV19 and TRBJ1-1; maybe TRBD1 (5 bases). The germline gives CDR1 LNHDA, CDR2 SQIVND (reference sequence). This CDR3 comprises 14 residues. V was pared by 6 bases and J by 0 bases, with 11 bases between. In DNA form, the CDR3 reads TGTGCCAGTAGGGACACCTCCATGAACACTGAAGCTTTCTTT. Its protein is CASRDTSMNTEAFF.

The chain combines TRBV5-1 with TRBJ2-1; D may be TRBD1 (7 bases). CDR3 size: 16 residues. V was pared by 3 bases and J by 0 bases, with 13 bases between. CDR1 SGHRS and CDR2 YFSETQ come from the germline V gene. The CDR3 region has the DNA TGCGCCAGCAGCTGGAGGGACAGCATCTCCTACAATGAGCAGTTCTTC. Protein: CASSWRDSISYNEQFF.

The chain uses TRBV28 and TRBJ2-7; D might be TRBD1 (5 bases). CDR1 is MDHEN, CDR2 SYDVKM, per germline. This CDR3 has 12 residues. Trimming removed 5 bases from V and 4 bases from J, with 9 bases in between. In nucleotides, the CDR3 is TGTGCCAGCAGTCGACAGAATTACGAGCAGTACTTC. As protein: CASSRQNYEQYF. Variable domain in full (rest from reference TRBV28 and TRBJ2-7): DVKVTQSSRYLVKRTGEKVFLECVQDMDHENMFWYRQDPGLGLRLIYFSYDVKMKEKGDIPEGYSVSREKKERFSLILESASTNQTSMYLCASSRQNYEQYFGPGTRLTVT.

V and J are TRBV5-6 and TRBJ1-5; 7 positions agree with TRBD1. J gave up 11 bases and V 0 bases, and 2 bases lay outside the gene matches. Germline lookup yields CDR1 SGHDT and CDR2 YYEEEE. There are 12 residues in the CDR3. This chain's CDR3 is CASSLVGGSQHF. The CDR3 DNA follows: TGTGCCAGCAGCTTGGTAGGGGGCTCCCAGCATTTT.